This record concerns one TCR beta chain sequence. The antigen remains unidentified. The CDR3 consists of 15 residues. V lost 3 bases to trimming and J lost 4 bases; unmatched junction nucleotides: 5. Germline values: CDR1 MNHNS, CDR2 SASEGT. The entry originates in a study of cytomegalovirus exposure and HLA in healthy donors. PCR was performed using 60 Vbeta and 13 Jbeta primers. This table comes from immunoSEQ multiplex PCR, and its TCRdb copy is limited to in-frame clones, with some not included. The table records around 170,000 clones, 80% of them present only once. Study-level results: Rarity marked most TCR sequences, yet some public TCRs occurred in many donors. Previously analyzed data showed that most TCR beta V segments were productive at a frequency of about 87% or about 30%. The study recorded 150 to 200 TCR beta chains that were cytomegalovirus-associated.

This clonotype originated in a woman aged 25 to 39 in good health and CMV-seronegative. Material for sequencing was PBMCs. The chain uses TRBV6-1 and TRBJ1-5; 8 nucleotides line up with TRBD1. DNA of the CDR3: TGTGCCAGCAGTGACAGGGACAGGATGAATCAGCCCCAGCATTTT. The encoded protein is CASSDRDRMNQPQHF.